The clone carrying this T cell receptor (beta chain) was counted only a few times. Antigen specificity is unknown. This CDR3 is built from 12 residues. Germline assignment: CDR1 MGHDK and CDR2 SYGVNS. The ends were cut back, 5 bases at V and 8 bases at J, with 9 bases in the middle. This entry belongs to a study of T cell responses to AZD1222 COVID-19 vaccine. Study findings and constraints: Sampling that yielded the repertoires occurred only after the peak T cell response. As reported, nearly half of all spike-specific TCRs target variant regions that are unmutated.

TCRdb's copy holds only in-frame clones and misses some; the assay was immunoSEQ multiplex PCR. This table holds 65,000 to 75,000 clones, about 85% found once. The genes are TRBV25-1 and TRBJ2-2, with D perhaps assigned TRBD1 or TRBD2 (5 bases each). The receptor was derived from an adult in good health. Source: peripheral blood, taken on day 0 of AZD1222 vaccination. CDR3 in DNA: TGTGCCAGCAGTTTGGGGGTAGGGGAGCTGTTTTTT. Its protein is CASSLGVGELFF. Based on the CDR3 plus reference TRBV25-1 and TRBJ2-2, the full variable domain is EADIYQTPRYLVIGTGKKITLECSQTMGHDKMYWYQQDPGMELHLIHYSYGVNSTEKGDLSSESTVSRIRTEHFPLTLESARPSHTSQYLCASSLGVGELFFGEGSRLTVL.